This T cell receptor (beta chain) stems from a study of cytomegalovirus exposure and HLA in healthy donors. The donors were in the approximately 120-subject validation cohort; that cohort was separate from the roughly 700-subject first cohort. General study points: Within the roughly 120 validation repertoires, first-cohort TCR clusters tended to co-occur, according to a later analysis.

Concerning this clone itself: The antigen is undetermined.

Generated by immunoSEQ multiplex PCR, the TCRdb table keeps only in-frame clones and is missing some. Among some 320,000 clones listed, approximately 90% were seen once. The CDR3 consists of 13 residues. V lost 1 base, J lost 5 bases, and 7 bases lay in between. CDR1 is SGHVS, CDR2 FQNEAQ, per germline. The genes are TRBV7-8 and TRBJ2-3; D is possibly TRBD1 (5 bases). Source material: PBMCs. The receptor was derived from a woman aged 25 to 39 in good health and CMV-seropositive. CDR3 in amino acids: CASSLGDRDTQYF. The CDR3 region has the DNA TGTGCCAGCAGCTTAGGAGACAGAGATACGCAGTATTTT.